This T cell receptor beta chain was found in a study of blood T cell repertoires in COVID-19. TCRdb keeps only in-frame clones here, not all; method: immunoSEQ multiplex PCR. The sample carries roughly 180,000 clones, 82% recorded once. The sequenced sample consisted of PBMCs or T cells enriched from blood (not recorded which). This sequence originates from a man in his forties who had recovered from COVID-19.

CDR3 region: CASSSKPGLARNEQFF. CDR3 DNA sequence: TGTGCCAGCAGCTCCAAACCCGGACTAGCTAGGAATGAGCAGTTCTTC. This chain uses TRBV7-9 with TRBJ2-1; 8 bases are shared with TRBD2. Germline CDR1 reads SEHNR; CDR2 reads FQNEAQ (reference sequence). This CDR3 comprises 16 residues. The V and J ends lost 4 bases and 7 bases, in that order; junction bases with no gene match: 12.